The rows below give T cell receptor beta chains drawn from one sample of a study of blood T cell repertoires in COVID-19. Using immunoSEQ multiplex PCR, the repertoire was profiled, and TCRdb retains in-frame clones only, with some absent. Of about 220,000 clones in the sample, around 84% were seen once. The sequencing input was peripheral blood. These receptors were obtained from a man aged 50-60 years with active or convalescent COVID-19. CDR3s include the opening cysteine and the closing phenylalanine or tryptophan. Each record gives: J gene, V gene, CDR3 protein.

TRBJ1-2 TRBV2 CASSNRGPWDGYTF
TRBJ2-4 TRBV28 CASSATYPKNIQYF
TRBJ2-5 TRBV30 CAWILAGGPRETQYF
TRBJ2-7 TRBV28 CASTPGQVYEQYF
TRBJ1-5 TRBV5-6 CASSFHPGNNQPQHF
TRBJ2-2 TRBV7-3 CASSPGTGLNTGELFF
TRBJ1-2 TRBV3-1/TRBV3-2 CASSLDRGAYGYTF
TRBJ1-2 TRBV4-1 CASSQARNYGYTF
TRBJ2-5 TRBV6-2/TRBV6-3 CASSRGGETQYF
TRBJ1-4 TRBV5-5 CASSQGQLATNEKLFF
TRBJ1-1 TRBV4-3 CASSQGRDGYTEAFF
TRBJ1-2 TRBV7-2 CASSPSLAGGGYTF
TRBJ2-5 TRBV19 CASSMGQGSQETQYF
TRBJ2-3 TRBV27 CASTPSQGTDTQYF
TRBJ2-2 TRBV7-6 CASSPTYRDTGELFF
TRBJ1-6 TRBV27 CASSSIPGQRPRWPLHF
TRBJ1-3 TRBV6-5 CASSLQGVGNTIYF
TRBJ2-5 TRBV13 CASSLGLMSGGEQETQYF